The 4 T cell receptor beta chains given below trace back to one sample, sequenced in a study of OX40 agonist ivuxolimab in advanced cancers. The repertoire was sequenced with immunoSEQ multiplex PCR; TCRdb's copy has only in-frame clones and lacks some. The table shows over 25,000 clones, with 80% to 85% occurring only once. The specimen comprised CD4+ or CD8+ T cells sorted from blood, sampled in a trial of the OX40 agonist ivuxolimab. Receptor source: an adult with an advanced solid tumor such as melanoma, head and neck, liver or kidney cancer.

The chain uses TRBV27 and TRBJ2-1, with D unclear. V lost 2 bases and J 3 bases, leaving 14 bases between the germline ends. The CDR3 has 16 amino acids. Germline CDR1 reads MNHEY; CDR2 reads SMNVEV (reference sequence). CDR3 loop: CASSLGPDPLYNEQFF. The DNA of the CDR3 is TGTGCCAGCAGTTTAGGTCCGGACCCCCTCTACAATGAGCAGTTCTTC.

The chain recombines TRBV5-6 with TRBJ2-2; TRBD2 is a possible D gene (5 bases). The CDR3 is 15 residues long. Trimming took off 2 bases at V and 7 bases at J, with 15 bases between the two ends. CDR1 is SGHDT, CDR2 YYEEEE, per germline. CDR3 sequence (DNA): TGTGCCAGCAGCTTCGGGTCCGGGAAGGTCGGGGAGCTGTTTTTT. This codes for CASSFGSGKVGELFF.

The chain employs TRBV28 and TRBJ1-5; 7 positions match TRBD1. The CDR3 has 20 residues. The germline V gene encodes CDR1 MDHEN and CDR2 SYDVKM. V trimming: 3 bases; J trimming: 0 bases; junction bases outside the gene matches: 17. The CDR3 is CASSLLQGDGRGYSNQPQHF. In DNA, the CDR3 is TGTGCCAGCAGTTTGCTTCAGGGGGACGGGCGGGGCTATAGCAATCAGCCCCAGCATTTT.

The chain combines TRBV13 with TRBJ1-6, with D maybe TRBD1 (5 bases). Germline CDR1 is PRHDT and CDR2 is FYEKMQ (reference sequence). CDR3 length: 14 amino acids. The V and J ends lost 5 bases and 7 bases respectively, with 12 bases between them. The CDR3 is CASSHGHPNSPLHF. As DNA, the CDR3 is TGTGCCAGCAGCCACGGACACCCCAATTCACCCCTCCACTTT.